These 10 T cell receptor beta chains were all obtained from the same sample, sequenced in a study of blood T cell repertoires in COVID-19. Data came from immunoSEQ multiplex PCR; TCRdb stores just in-frame clones and leaves some out. This table has 35,000 to 45,000 clones, over 75% appearing once. The specimen sequenced was peripheral blood. The source is a human donor in a cohort sampled during active COVID-19.

The chain couples TRBV27 to TRBJ1-2; 7 bases match TRBD1. The CDR3 is 17 amino acids. The J segment lost 6 bases and the V segment lost 0 bases, leaving 13 bases of the junction unmatched. CDR1 and CDR2 (germline): MNHEY, SMNVEV (reference sequence). The DNA of the CDR3 is TGTGCCAGCAGTTTATCTTGGACAGGCGAAATTGGTGATGGCTACACCTTC. This encodes CASSLSWTGEIGDGYTF.

This chain links TRBV18 with TRBJ2-6; TRBD1 agrees at 8 bases. This CDR3 is 17 amino acids long. CDR1 and CDR2 from the germline V gene are KGHSH and LQKENI. V gave up 1 base and J gave up 0 bases; unmatched junction bases: 2. Here the CDR3 reads CASSPRQGSSGANVLTF. CDR3 sequence (DNA): TGTGCCAGCTCACCACGACAGGGGAGCTCTGGGGCCAACGTCCTGACTTTC.

The CDR3 DNA sequence: TGCAGCGTTATGACAGGGTCGGATTCACCCCTCCACTTT. It yields the protein CSVMTGSDSPLHF. The chain uses TRBV29-1 and TRBJ1-6; 7 bases are shared with TRBD1. CDR3 length equals 13 residues. The germline V gene has CDR1 SQVTM and CDR2 ANQGSEA. The V gene end was trimmed by 5 bases and the J gene end by 8 bases; junction bases not matched to a gene: 6.

This clone was picked up one time. V usage is TRBV2 and J usage is TRBJ1-5; D remains unclear. V lost 7 bases, J lost 3 bases, and 13 bases lay in between. The CDR3 is made up of 14 amino acids. Per the germline V gene, CDR1 is SNHLY and CDR2 is FYNNEI. In DNA form, the CDR3 reads TGTGCCAGCAAAAGGAGGGAACCCAATCAGCCCCAGCATTTT. This sequence encodes CASKRREPNQPQHF.

This rearrangement joins TRBV6-2 or TRBV6-3 to TRBJ1-5, with D hard to call. Trimming cost V 5 bases and J 0 bases, with 20 bases left between them. CDR1 MNHEY and CDR2 SVGEGT come from the germline V gene. The CDR3 has 18 residues. Here the CDR3 reads CASSQPLLSGYSNQPQHF. In nucleotides, the CDR3 is TGTGCCAGCAGTCAACCTTTACTTAGCGGTTATAGCAATCAGCCCCAGCATTTT.

The CDR3 is CAVKSGAGIPYEQYF. CDR3 nucleotide sequence: TGTGCCGTTAAATCAGGCGCAGGGATCCCCTACGAGCAGTACTTC. The rearrangement uses TRBV6-5 and TRBJ2-7; D possibly corresponds to TRBD1 (5 bases). The CDR3 runs to 15 residues. Germline V gene sequence: CDR1 MNHEY, CDR2 SVGAGI. Trimming left V 11 bases short and J 2 bases short, with 22 bases between.

The genes are TRBV11-2 and TRBJ1-2, with 7 bases lining up with TRBD1. The junction had 13 bases not matched to a gene; V was cut back by 4 bases and J by 8 bases. This CDR3 is built from 15 residues. Germline CDR1 and CDR2: SGHAT and FQNNGV. The CDR3 reads CASSWGSGQHLGYTF. In nucleotides, the CDR3 is TGTGCCAGCAGCTGGGGATCGGGACAGCACTTGGGCTACACCTTC.

The chain has TRBV15 and TRBJ1-1; D possibly corresponds to TRBD1 (5 bases). Trimming shortened V by 0 bases and J by 4 bases, and 12 bases separated the two germline ends. Germline assignment: CDR1 LNHNV and CDR2 YYDKDF (reference sequence). The CDR3 totals 15 residues. The CDR3 protein is CATSRDRGGGTEAFF. The CDR3 DNA follows: TGTGCCACCAGCAGAGATAGGGGCGGGGGCACTGAAGCTTTCTTT. The variable domain in full, with the rest retrieved from reference TRBV15 and TRBJ1-1, is DAMVIQNPRYQVTQFGKPVTLSCSQTLNHNVMYWYQQKSSQAPKLLFHYYDKDFNNEADTPDNFQSRRPNTSFCFLDIRSPGLGDTAMYLCATSRDRGGGTEAFFGQGTRLTVV.

The genes are TRBV4-1 and TRBJ1-4; 8 positions match TRBD1. The CDR3 totals 16 residues. After removal of 1 base from V and 16 bases from J, the junction contained 17 bases not matched to a gene. Germline lookup yields CDR1 MGHRA and CDR2 YSYEKL. In nucleotides, the CDR3 is TGCGCCAGCAGCCAAGTGTTTCCGGGACAGGCCCCGGGGCAGTTTTTT. It codes for CASSQVFPGQAPGQFF.

The chain employs TRBV9 and TRBJ2-1, with TRBD1 identical over 9 bases. With V trimmed by 0 bases and J by 4 bases, 2 bases remained unmatched. Per germline, CDR1 SGDLS and CDR2 YYNGEE. The CDR3 sequence is 15 residues long. CDR3 sequence: CASSVDGTGYNEQFF. The CDR3 coding sequence is TGTGCCAGCAGCGTAGATGGGACAGGGTACAATGAGCAGTTCTTC.